These T cell receptor beta chains were read from a single sample in a study of human T cells and chemical hapten exposure. Using its own MiXCR run on the RACE reads, TCRdb lists one record per CDR3 protein. This sample has over 95,000 distinct CDR3 sequences, with over 10% found just once. Sequencing used whole blood, obtained in connection with sensitization to the hapten diphenylcyclopropenone (DPC). Every receptor here comes from a woman aged 40 to 55 with alopecia areata. Some clones in this sample may be carry-over from other donors' samples. CDR3s include the opening cysteine and the closing phenylalanine or tryptophan. The D gene is left open where the match is weak. Where a row states a size, it is once, few, many or the class of an expanded clone; other rows omit it.

clone size: many
V gene: TRBV5-1
J gene: TRBJ1-1
D gene: NA
CDR3 protein: CASSLEYTEAFF
CDR3 DNA: TGCGCCAGCAGCTTGGAGTACACTGAAGCTTTCTTT

clone size: few
V gene: TRBV20-1
J gene: TRBJ2-1
D gene: NA
CDR3 protein: CSARSTDWSGEQFF
CDR3 DNA: TGCAGTGCTAGATCTACGGACTGGAGCGGTGAGCAGTTCTTC

clone size: many
V gene: TRBV20-1
J gene: TRBJ2-1
D gene: NA
CDR3 protein: CSASLGSEQFF
CDR3 DNA: TGCAGTGCTAGTCTGGGTAGCGAGCAGTTCTTC

clone size: few
V gene: TRBV6-4
J gene: TRBJ2-7
D gene: NA
CDR3 protein: CASSDRAHEQYF
CDR3 DNA: TGTGCCAGCAGTGACAGGGCCCACGAGCAGTACTTC

clone size: NA
V gene: TRBV12-3/TRBV12-4
J gene: TRBJ2-2
D gene: NA
CDR3 protein: CASSFLTGGELFF
CDR3 DNA: TGTGCCAGCAGTTTCCTGACAGGCGGGGAGCTGTTTTTT

clone size: few
V gene: TRBV12-3/TRBV12-4
J gene: TRBJ2-2
D gene: TRBD1
CDR3 protein: CASRTGTESTGELFF
CDR3 DNA: TGTGCCAGCAGGACCGGGACAGAATCCACCGGGGAGCTGTTTTTT

clone size: few
V gene: TRBV6-2/TRBV6-3
J gene: TRBJ2-1
D gene: NA
CDR3 protein: CASSYSKEGEQFF
CDR3 DNA: TGTGCCAGCAGTTACTCGAAAGAGGGTGAGCAGTTCTTC

clone size: NA
V gene: TRBV20-1
J gene: TRBJ2-3
D gene: NA
CDR3 protein: CSATGPTDTQYF
CDR3 DNA: TGCAGTGCTACGGGCCCCACAGATACGCAGTATTTT

clone size: many
V gene: TRBV6-2/TRBV6-3
J gene: TRBJ2-2
D gene: NA
CDR3 protein: CASSYNGGTNTGELFF
CDR3 DNA: TGTGCCAGCAGTTACAACGGCGGCACGAACACCGGGGAGCTGTTTTTT

clone size: few
V gene: TRBV6-1
J gene: TRBJ2-7
D gene: TRBD1
CDR3 protein: CATLTGTSYEQYF
CDR3 DNA: TGTGCCACTCTGACAGGGACCAGCTACGAGCAGTACTTC

clone size: many
V gene: TRBV6-2/TRBV6-3
J gene: TRBJ1-5
D gene: NA
CDR3 protein: CASSPTGNQPQHF
CDR3 DNA: TGTGCCAGCAGCCCCACAGGGAACCAGCCCCAGCATTTT

clone size: few
V gene: TRBV7-3
J gene: TRBJ2-1
D gene: NA
CDR3 protein: CASSLSDGKQFF
CDR3 DNA: TGTGCCAGCAGCTTATCTGATGGGAAGCAGTTCTTC

clone size: many
V gene: TRBV7-2
J gene: TRBJ1-2
D gene: NA
CDR3 protein: CASSLSPANYGYTF
CDR3 DNA: TGTGCCAGCAGCTTATCCCCGGCGAACTATGGCTACACCTTC

clone size: many
V gene: TRBV2
J gene: TRBJ2-3
D gene: TRBD2
CDR3 protein: CASSEGAGGPTDTQYF
CDR3 DNA: TGTGCCAGCAGTGAGGGGGCGGGAGGGCCCACAGATACGCAGTATTTT

clone size: NA
V gene: TRBV4-3
J gene: TRBJ1-6
D gene: NA
CDR3 protein: CASSQEIWEFSPLHF
CDR3 DNA: TGCGCCAGCAGCCAAGAAATATGGGAATTTTCACCCCTCCACTTT

clone size: NA
V gene: TRBV12-3/TRBV12-4
J gene: TRBJ2-7
D gene: TRBD2
CDR3 protein: CASTRTSGRNEQYF
CDR3 DNA: TGTGCCAGCACCCGGACTAGCGGGAGGAACGAGCAGTACTTC

clone size: few
V gene: TRBV7-2
J gene: TRBJ2-7
D gene: TRBD1
CDR3 protein: CASSLDRYSYEQYF
CDR3 DNA: TGTGCCAGCAGCTTGGACAGGTACTCCTACGAGCAGTACTTC

clone size: NA
V gene: TRBV7-2
J gene: TRBJ2-5
D gene: NA
CDR3 protein: CASSFGQLTGTQYF
CDR3 DNA: TGTGCCAGCAGCTTTGGACAGCTTACGGGGACCCAGTACTTC

clone size: many
V gene: TRBV27
J gene: TRBJ1-1
D gene: NA
CDR3 protein: CASSLAGGAFTEAFF
CDR3 DNA: TGTGCCAGCAGTTTAGCCGGGGGCGCGTTCACTGAAGCTTTCTTT

clone size: few
V gene: TRBV19
J gene: TRBJ2-1
D gene: TRBD1
CDR3 protein: CASRPWTGANNEQFF
CDR3 DNA: TGTGCCAGTAGACCTTGGACAGGGGCCAACAATGAGCAGTTCTTC

clone size: many
V gene: TRBV4-3
J gene: TRBJ2-3
D gene: NA
CDR3 protein: CASSQDYRKADTQYF
CDR3 DNA: TGCGCCAGCAGCCAAGATTACAGGAAGGCAGATACGCAGTATTTT

clone size: few
V gene: TRBV7-9
J gene: TRBJ2-7
D gene: TRBD1
CDR3 protein: CASSPGQGLAKEQYF
CDR3 DNA: TGTGCCAGCAGCCCAGGACAGGGCTTGGCAAAAGAGCAGTACTTC

clone size: many
V gene: TRBV30
J gene: TRBJ2-6
D gene: TRBD2
CDR3 protein: CAGGVNSGANVLTF
CDR3 DNA: TGTGCCGGGGGGGTCAACTCTGGGGCCAACGTCCTGACTTTC

clone size: few
V gene: TRBV7-2
J gene: TRBJ1-1
D gene: NA
CDR3 protein: CASSSDRPSKPEAFF
CDR3 DNA: TGTGCCAGCAGCTCCGACCGACCATCTAAACCTGAAGCTTTCTTT

clone size: few
V gene: TRBV20-1
J gene: TRBJ2-3
D gene: NA
CDR3 protein: CSATGTTDTQYF
CDR3 DNA: TGCAGTGCCACAGGGACCACAGATACGCAGTATTTT

clone size: NA
V gene: TRBV5-6
J gene: TRBJ1-6
D gene: NA
CDR3 protein: CASTPGSPGSPLHF
CDR3 DNA: TGTGCCAGCACCCCCGGGTCCCCCGGTTCACCCCTCCACTTT

clone size: NA
V gene: TRBV4-2
J gene: TRBJ2-7
D gene: TRBD2
CDR3 protein: CASSQEEAGGTYEQYF
CDR3 DNA: TGTGCCAGCAGCCAGGAGGAAGCGGGAGGGACCTACGAGCAGTACTTC

clone size: NA
V gene: TRBV28
J gene: TRBJ1-1
D gene: NA
CDR3 protein: CASSLARTEAFF
CDR3 DNA: TGTGCCAGCAGTTTAGCAAGGACTGAAGCTTTCTTT

clone size: NA
V gene: TRBV7-2
J gene: TRBJ2-7
D gene: NA
CDR3 protein: CASSLGAYSYEQYF
CDR3 DNA: TGTGCCAGCAGCTTAGGGGCGTACTCCTACGAGCAGTACTTC

clone size: few
V gene: TRBV18
J gene: TRBJ1-6
D gene: TRBD1
CDR3 protein: CASSQDRDSPLHF
CDR3 DNA: TGTGCCAGCTCACAAGACAGGGATTCACCCCTCCACTTT

clone size: NA
V gene: TRBV19
J gene: TRBJ2-1
D gene: TRBD2
CDR3 protein: CASSGSGSTYNEQFF
CDR3 DNA: TGTGCCAGTAGTGGTAGCGGGAGCACCTACAATGAGCAGTTCTTC

clone size: few
V gene: TRBV9
J gene: TRBJ2-1
D gene: TRBD2
CDR3 protein: CASSASGTSFDNEQFF
CDR3 DNA: TGTGCCAGCAGCGCGTCCGGGACTAGCTTCGACAATGAGCAGTTCTTC

clone size: NA
V gene: TRBV28
J gene: TRBJ1-5
D gene: NA
CDR3 protein: CASSLQGIRKQPQHF
CDR3 DNA: TGTGCCAGCAGCTTACAGGGAATACGGAAGCAGCCCCAGCATTTT

clone size: NA
V gene: TRBV20-1
J gene: TRBJ2-3
D gene: TRBD2
CDR3 protein: CSATSGSAPPDTQYF
CDR3 DNA: TGCAGTGCAACTAGCGGGAGCGCCCCCCCAGATACGCAGTATTTT

clone size: NA
V gene: TRBV20-1
J gene: TRBJ2-1
D gene: NA
CDR3 protein: CSAPQLYNEQFF
CDR3 DNA: TGCAGTGCCCCCCAGCTGTACAATGAGCAGTTCTTC

clone size: NA
V gene: TRBV28
J gene: TRBJ1-6
D gene: NA
CDR3 protein: CASSRHGTSPLHF
CDR3 DNA: TGTGCCAGCAGTAGACACGGAACTTCACCCCTCCACTTT

clone size: few
V gene: TRBV28
J gene: TRBJ2-7
D gene: TRBD2
CDR3 protein: CASSLAGVYEQYF
CDR3 DNA: TGTGCCAGCAGTTTAGCGGGAGTTTACGAGCAGTACTTC

clone size: NA
V gene: TRBV4-3
J gene: TRBJ2-7
D gene: NA
CDR3 protein: CASSQGDIYEQYF
CDR3 DNA: TGCGCCAGCAGCCAAGGGGACATTTACGAGCAGTACTTC

clone size: NA
V gene: TRBV7-9
J gene: TRBJ2-1
D gene: NA
CDR3 protein: CVSSPSTGQGGYNEQFF
CDR3 DNA: TGTGTCAGCAGCCCCTCAACCGGGCAGGGCGGATACAATGAGCAGTTCTTC

clone size: many
V gene: TRBV29-1
J gene: TRBJ2-1
D gene: NA
CDR3 protein: CSVDPLRGEQFF
CDR3 DNA: TGCAGCGTTGACCCCCTAAGGGGGGAGCAGTTCTTC

clone size: few
V gene: TRBV5-4
J gene: TRBJ2-7
D gene: TRBD1
CDR3 protein: CASSLPGGTGEQYF
CDR3 DNA: TGTGCCAGCAGCTTGCCAGGGGGCACGGGGGAGCAGTACTTC

clone size: NA
V gene: TRBV7-2
J gene: TRBJ2-2
D gene: NA
CDR3 protein: CASKPGRNTGELFF
CDR3 DNA: TGTGCCAGCAAGCCGGGCAGGAACACCGGGGAGCTGTTTTTT

clone size: many
V gene: TRBV10-3
J gene: TRBJ2-5
D gene: NA
CDR3 protein: CAISEGGREETQYF
CDR3 DNA: TGTGCCATCAGTGAAGGAGGGCGGGAAGAGACCCAGTACTTC

clone size: NA
V gene: TRBV28
J gene: TRBJ2-4
D gene: NA
CDR3 protein: CASSSGTAKNIQYF
CDR3 DNA: TGTGCCAGCAGTTCCGGGACAGCCAAAAACATTCAGTACTTC

clone size: NA
V gene: TRBV7-9
J gene: TRBJ2-1
D gene: TRBD2
CDR3 protein: CASSLARLAGYEQFF
CDR3 DNA: TGTGCCAGCAGCTTAGCGCGACTAGCTGGCTATGAGCAGTTCTTC

clone size: NA
V gene: TRBV7-9
J gene: TRBJ2-1
D gene: TRBD2
CDR3 protein: CASSLLGLAGGWNEQFF
CDR3 DNA: TGTGCCAGCAGCTTATTAGGACTAGCGGGAGGATGGAATGAGCAGTTCTTC

clone size: NA
V gene: TRBV5-6
J gene: TRBJ2-1
D gene: NA
CDR3 protein: CASSSTGDEQFF
CDR3 DNA: TGTGCCAGCAGCTCCACCGGTGATGAGCAGTTCTTC